This entry lists 9 T cell receptor beta chains sequenced from one sample in a study of CD8 T cells in ankylosing spondylitis. General study results and limits: It appeared that ankylosing spondylitis blood was characterized by a TCR beta motif of under ten highly homologous variants.

Their antigen targets remain unknown. TCRdb independently ran MiXCR on the 5' RACE reads; one entry per CDR3 protein. The data contain about 750,000 distinct CDR3 sequences, 15% to 20% of them singletons. Sequencing used blood, either unsorted or a sorted T cell fraction (not recorded which). The receptor set was obtained from a male donor with ankylosing spondylitis.

The V call is TRBV11-2, the J call TRBJ2-7, with 7 nucleotides matching TRBD2. The CDR3 sequence is 15 residues long. V shed 4 bases and J 4 bases; nucleotides not matched to a gene: 10. Per the germline V gene, CDR1 is SGHAT and CDR2 is FQNNGV. This CDR3 is CASSWGGLGFYEQYF. In DNA form, the CDR3 reads TGTGCCAGCAGCTGGGGCGGACTAGGTTTTTACGAGCAGTACTTC.

This clonotype was seen only a few times. This chain uses TRBV20-1 with TRBJ1-4; a weak D match, TRBD1 (6 bases). Germline V gene sequence: CDR1 DFQATT, CDR2 SNEGSKA (reference sequence). Trimming took 0 bases from V and 5 from J, leaving 13 bases between them. The CDR3 is 15 amino acids. In DNA form, the CDR3 reads TGCAGTGCTAGAGATCTAAGGCAGGGGAATGAAAAACTGTTTTTT. Protein sequence: CSARDLRQGNEKLFF.

V usage is TRBV4-1 and J usage is TRBJ2-3; D gene uncertain. The CDR3 sequence is 13 residues long. CDR1 and CDR2 (germline): MGHRA, YSYEKL. V shed 2 bases and J shed 7 bases, with 10 bases lying between them. DNA for the CDR3: TGCGCCAGCAGCCAACAGGACCAAAATACGCAGTATTTT. Its translation is CASSQQDQNTQYF.

This clonotype appeared a few times. The chain has TRBV6-1 and TRBJ2-3; 10 nucleotides line up with TRBD1. Germline-derived CDR1 and CDR2 are MNHNS and SASEGT. V lost 4 bases, J lost 4 bases, and 2 bases stayed unmatched. The CDR3 sequence is 14 residues long. CDR3 region: CASSGDRGPDTQYF. DNA of the CDR3: TGTGCCAGCAGTGGGGACAGGGGTCCAGATACGCAGTATTTT.

This clonotype has just a few counts. This rearrangement joins TRBV6-1 to TRBJ2-1; TRBD1 agrees at 8 bases. This CDR3 contains 16 residues. Germline V CDR1 and CDR2: MNHNS, SASEGT. Trimming removed 9 bases from V and 5 bases from J; junction bases left unmatched: 15. CDR3: CARGGDRGNINNEQFF. DNA for the CDR3: TGTGCCAGGGGAGGTGACAGGGGAAACATAAACAATGAGCAGTTCTTC.

The rearrangement uses TRBV5-1 and TRBJ1-1; D is possibly TRBD1 (5 bases). CDR1 is SGHRS and CDR2 is YFSETQ in the germline V gene. CDR3 size: 13 residues. The germline V and J ends were trimmed by 7 bases and 0 bases, with 10 bases remaining between them. CDR3 coding DNA: TGCGCCAGCCGAGGGGATATGAACACTGAAGCTTTCTTT. Amino acids: CASRGDMNTEAFF.

The sample holds a few counts of this clonotype. The chain links TRBV7-9 to TRBJ1-1; possibly TRBD1 for D (6 bases). The CDR3 covers 12 residues. Trimming cost V 6 bases and J 5 bases, with 10 bases left between them. Germline V gene data show CDR1 as SEHNR and CDR2 as FQNEAQ (reference sequence). The CDR3 DNA follows: TGTGCCAGCAGGAACAGGGATACTGAAGCTTTCTTT. Its translation is CASRNRDTEAFF.

The sample holds a few counts of this clonotype. The chain couples TRBV12-3 or TRBV12-4 to TRBJ2-7; D gene unclear. With 5 bases removed from V and 2 bases from J, the gap between germline ends came to 16 bases. The CDR3 length is 15 residues. The chain's CDR3 is CASSPPRGATYEQYF. DNA of the CDR3: TGTGCCAGCAGTCCGCCCCGAGGCGCCACCTACGAGCAGTACTTC.

This chain joins TRBV5-1 and TRBJ2-7; tentatively, D is TRBD2 (6 bases). Trimming stripped 4 bases from V and 2 bases from J, with 13 bases between. This CDR3 region has 14 residues. The germline CDR1 and CDR2 sequences are SGHRS and YFSETQ. CDR3 sequence reads: CASSGRGGPYEQYF. In DNA form, the CDR3 reads TGCGCCAGCAGCGGGCGGGGAGGACCCTACGAGCAGTACTTC.